This T cell receptor beta chain comes out of a study of cytomegalovirus exposure and HLA in healthy donors. Overall study results and limits: Published work reported that the classifier diagnosed cytomegalovirus status with high specificity and sensitivity. The TCR clusters that emerged in the first cohort tended, a later analysis found, to co-occur in the approximately 130 validation repertoires. The study designated fewer than 200 TCR beta chains cytomegalovirus-associated.

The assay was immunoSEQ multiplex PCR, and TCRdb's table has in-frame clones only and misses some. The sample contains some 120,000 clones, 89% of which appear only once. While the first cohort had hundreds of subjects, the donors belonged to the separate validation cohort of 100 to 150 subjects. The CDR3 extends over 17 amino acids. Trimming shortened V by 5 bases and J by 0 bases, and 17 bases separated the two germline ends. The germline gives CDR1 MDHEN, CDR2 SYDVKM. On this clone itself: Its antigen is unknown.

The material sequenced was PBMCs. This receptor was taken from a woman between 18 and 30 years old in good health and CMV-seronegative. This rearrangement joins TRBV28 to TRBJ2-4; tentatively, D is TRBD2 (6 bases). CDR3 in amino acids: CASSPSEAAGAKNIQYF. The CDR3 DNA reads TGTGCCAGCAGTCCAAGCGAGGCAGCGGGAGCCAAAAACATTCAGTACTTC. Variable domain in full (rest from reference TRBV28 and TRBJ2-4): DVKVTQSSRYLVKRTGEKVFLECVQDMDHENMFWYRQDPGLGLRLIYFSYDVKMKEKGDIPEGYSVSREKKERFSLILESASTNQTSMYLCASSPSEAAGAKNIQYFGAGTRLSVL.